A selection of T cell receptor beta chains follows, all from one sample in a study of molecular identifiers for immune sequencing clone quantification. TCRdb fed the PCR reads into MiXCR, producing one record per CDR3 protein. The repertoire consists of 490,000 or so distinct CDR3 sequences, with about a fifth occurring once and the leading ten covering 0.7% to 1%. The sample was naive CD8+ T cells from blood, with Jurkat cell RNA spiked in. The source is a human donor in good health. Some libraries in this study had Jurkat cell RNA spiked in. Each CDR3 is given with its conserved first and last residue. A D gene is named only where the DNA matches it firmly. Not every row has a clone size; where given, it reads once, few, many or a size class.

j_gene: TRBJ2-7
v_gene: TRBV19
abundance: -
len: 14
d_gene: -
CDR3nt: TGTGCCAGTAGTGTCCAACAGGGAAGTCGGGAGCAGTACTTC
CDR3aa: CASSVQQGSREQYF

j_gene: TRBJ1-5
v_gene: TRBV6-2/TRBV6-3
abundance: few
len: 15
d_gene: -
CDR3nt: TGTGCCAGCAGTTATCTGTCCGCTCCAAATCAGCCCCAGCATTTT
CDR3aa: CASSYLSAPNQPQHF

j_gene: TRBJ2-7
v_gene: TRBV20-1
abundance: few
len: 15
d_gene: -
CDR3nt: TGCAGTGCTAGAGAGCACCTTGGGATCTCCTACGAGCAGTACTTC
CDR3aa: CSAREHLGISYEQYF

j_gene: TRBJ2-7
v_gene: TRBV7-9
abundance: -
len: 16
d_gene: -
CDR3nt: TGTGTCAGCAGCTTTGGGTTGGACGGGGTAACCTACGAGCAGTACTTC
CDR3aa: CVSSFGLDGVTYEQYF

j_gene: TRBJ1-1
v_gene: TRBV4-3
abundance: many
len: 14
d_gene: -
CDR3nt: TGCGCCAGCAGCCAAGACAAGAGAGGCACTGAAGCTTTCTTT
CDR3aa: CASSQDKRGTEAFF

j_gene: TRBJ1-2
v_gene: TRBV7-9
abundance: -
len: 17
d_gene: -
CDR3nt: TGTGCCAGCAGCTTAGTTGGGGGAGGATTGGACAACTATGGCTACACCTTC
CDR3aa: CASSLVGGGLDNYGYTF

j_gene: TRBJ1-1
v_gene: TRBV2
abundance: -
len: 14
d_gene: TRBD1
CDR3nt: TGTGCCAGCGGTGGGACAGATGGGATCACTGAAGCTTTCTTT
CDR3aa: CASGGTDGITEAFF

j_gene: TRBJ1-1
v_gene: TRBV4-3
abundance: -
len: 15
d_gene: -
CDR3nt: TGCGCCAGCAGCCAAAGGGGATATATGAACACTGAAGCTTTCTTT
CDR3aa: CASSQRGYMNTEAFF

j_gene: TRBJ1-4
v_gene: TRBV7-2
abundance: many
len: 14
d_gene: TRBD1
CDR3nt: TGTGCCAGCAGCTCGGACAGGGGTGATGAAAAACTGTTTTTT
CDR3aa: CASSSDRGDEKLFF

j_gene: TRBJ1-5
v_gene: TRBV6-1
abundance: many
len: 15
d_gene: TRBD1
CDR3nt: TGTGCCAGCAGCTGGGACAGGGTTGGCAATCAGCCCCAGCATTTT
CDR3aa: CASSWDRVGNQPQHF

j_gene: TRBJ2-3
v_gene: TRBV19
abundance: -
len: 14
d_gene: TRBD1
CDR3nt: TGTGCCAGTAGTTCATGGACAGGAACAGATACGCAGTATTTT
CDR3aa: CASSSWTGTDTQYF

j_gene: TRBJ1-1
v_gene: TRBV2
abundance: -
len: 16
d_gene: -
CDR3nt: TGTGCCAGCAGTGAAGCCCTGCAGGGCCTGAACACTGAAGCTTTCTTT
CDR3aa: CASSEALQGLNTEAFF

j_gene: TRBJ1-5
v_gene: TRBV6-5
abundance: -
len: 13
d_gene: -
CDR3nt: TGTGCCAGCAGCCCCACAGGGCTTCAGCCCCAGCATTTT
CDR3aa: CASSPTGLQPQHF

j_gene: TRBJ2-5
v_gene: TRBV28
abundance: many
len: 16
d_gene: TRBD1
CDR3nt: TGTGCCAGCAGTTACCGGGACAGGGGAAACCAAGAGACCCAGTACTTC
CDR3aa: CASSYRDRGNQETQYF

j_gene: TRBJ2-2
v_gene: TRBV4-3
abundance: -
len: 17
d_gene: -
CDR3nt: TGCGCCAGCAGCCAAGTGGTGTTGAGTTGGAACACCGGGGAGCTGTTTTTT
CDR3aa: CASSQVVLSWNTGELFF

j_gene: TRBJ2-3
v_gene: TRBV7-2
abundance: -
len: 17
d_gene: -
CDR3nt: TGTGCCAGCAGCCCCTGGACTCGGCGGGAACGCACAGATACGCAGTATTTT
CDR3aa: CASSPWTRRERTDTQYF

j_gene: TRBJ1-3
v_gene: TRBV7-8
abundance: many
len: 16
d_gene: TRBD1
CDR3nt: TGTGCCAGCAGCGCCTGGGACAGGGGGCAGGGAAACACCATATATTTT
CDR3aa: CASSAWDRGQGNTIYF

j_gene: TRBJ2-3
v_gene: TRBV15
abundance: many
len: 15
d_gene: -
CDR3nt: TGTGCCACCAGCAGAGATGGGGAGAGCACAGATACGCAGTATTTT
CDR3aa: CATSRDGESTDTQYF

j_gene: TRBJ1-4
v_gene: TRBV2
abundance: few
len: 12
d_gene: -
CDR3nt: TGTGCCAGCAATTCCTATAATGAAAAACTGTTTTTT
CDR3aa: CASNSYNEKLFF

j_gene: TRBJ2-7
v_gene: TRBV6-5
abundance: many
len: 16
d_gene: -
CDR3nt: TGTGCCAGCAGTTACTCGATTGCAGGGTACAACTACGAGCAGTACTTC
CDR3aa: CASSYSIAGYNYEQYF

j_gene: TRBJ2-7
v_gene: TRBV5-1
abundance: few
len: 14
d_gene: -
CDR3nt: TGCGCCAGCAGCTTGAGCACAAGGGTCTACGAGCAGTACTTC
CDR3aa: CASSLSTRVYEQYF

j_gene: TRBJ2-3
v_gene: TRBV6-6
abundance: many
len: 16
d_gene: -
CDR3nt: TGTGCCAGCAGTTACACGACAGTGAGGAGCACAGATACGCAGTATTTT
CDR3aa: CASSYTTVRSTDTQYF

j_gene: TRBJ2-5
v_gene: TRBV6-2/TRBV6-3
abundance: few
len: 16
d_gene: TRBD1
CDR3nt: TGTGCCAGCAGTCCATCAGACAGGGGCCCTCTAGGGACCCAGTACTTC
CDR3aa: CASSPSDRGPLGTQYF

j_gene: TRBJ1-6
v_gene: TRBV28
abundance: many
len: 16
d_gene: -
CDR3nt: TGTGCCAGCAGTTCGTATCCAATGGCAAATAATTCACCCCTCCACTTT
CDR3aa: CASSSYPMANNSPLHF

j_gene: TRBJ1-3
v_gene: TRBV19
abundance: few
len: 12
d_gene: -
CDR3nt: TGTGCCAGTAGTATAGGAGCGAACACCATATATTTT
CDR3aa: CASSIGANTIYF

j_gene: TRBJ2-7
v_gene: TRBV19
abundance: -
len: 16
d_gene: TRBD2
CDR3nt: TGTGCCAGTAGTATCTCTCTTGCCGGCGGGGGCTACGAGCAGTACTTC
CDR3aa: CASSISLAGGGYEQYF

j_gene: TRBJ2-7
v_gene: TRBV15
abundance: -
len: 16
d_gene: TRBD2
CDR3nt: TGTGCCACCAGCAGGGAACTAGCGGGAGTTTCCTACGAGCAGTACTTC
CDR3aa: CATSRELAGVSYEQYF

j_gene: TRBJ2-7
v_gene: TRBV27
abundance: -
len: 15
d_gene: -
CDR3nt: TGTGCCAGCAGCCTACAGGGAGGGGGCTCCTACGAGCAGTACTTC
CDR3aa: CASSLQGGGSYEQYF

j_gene: TRBJ2-1
v_gene: TRBV4-3
abundance: many
len: 16
d_gene: -
CDR3nt: TGCGCCAGCAGCCCGAAGGTAGCTATGCCCTACAATGAGCAGTTCTTC
CDR3aa: CASSPKVAMPYNEQFF

j_gene: TRBJ2-1
v_gene: TRBV27
abundance: -
len: 13
d_gene: TRBD2
CDR3nt: TGTGCCAGCACCGGACTAGATGTTAGTGAGCAGTTCTTC
CDR3aa: CASTGLDVSEQFF

j_gene: TRBJ1-1
v_gene: TRBV6-1
abundance: -
len: 14
d_gene: -
CDR3nt: TGTGCCAGCAGTCAACCGGACAGATCCTCTAAAGCTTTCTTT
CDR3aa: CASSQPDRSSKAFF

j_gene: TRBJ2-2
v_gene: TRBV2
abundance: -
len: 14
d_gene: -
CDR3nt: TGTGCCAGCAGTGCCTCGGGGTTCACCGGGGAGCTGTTTTTT
CDR3aa: CASSASGFTGELFF

j_gene: TRBJ2-7
v_gene: TRBV6-2/TRBV6-3
abundance: -
len: 16
d_gene: TRBD2
CDR3nt: TGTGCCAGCAGTTCCCGGACTAGCGGAAAATCCTACGAGCAGTACTTC
CDR3aa: CASSSRTSGKSYEQYF

j_gene: TRBJ2-1
v_gene: TRBV24-1
abundance: -
len: 17
d_gene: -
CDR3nt: TGTGCCACCAGTCCTGAAGACAGTTTCTTCTCCTACAATGAGCAGTTCTTC
CDR3aa: CATSPEDSFFSYNEQFF

j_gene: TRBJ1-1
v_gene: TRBV29-1
abundance: many
len: 11
d_gene: -
CDR3nt: TGCAGCGTTGTTGTTGCAGCTGAAGCTTTCTTT
CDR3aa: CSVVVAAEAFF

j_gene: TRBJ2-7
v_gene: TRBV4-3
abundance: many
len: 16
d_gene: -
CDR3nt: TGCGCCAGCAGCCAGTCTTTGGGGACCGGATCCTACGAGCAGTACTTC
CDR3aa: CASSQSLGTGSYEQYF

j_gene: TRBJ1-2
v_gene: TRBV9
abundance: few
len: 14
d_gene: TRBD1
CDR3nt: TGTGCCAGCAGCGAGGACAGGGGCATTGGTGGCTACACCTTC
CDR3aa: CASSEDRGIGGYTF

j_gene: TRBJ2-7
v_gene: TRBV19
abundance: -
len: 14
d_gene: TRBD2
CDR3nt: TGTGCCAGTAGTACTAGCGGAGGGGCTAACGAGCAGTACTTC
CDR3aa: CASSTSGGANEQYF

j_gene: TRBJ1-5
v_gene: TRBV6-5
abundance: few
len: 14
d_gene: -
CDR3nt: TGTGCCAGCAGAGGGAGGCAGGGCGGTCAGCCCCAGCATTTT
CDR3aa: CASRGRQGGQPQHF

j_gene: TRBJ2-2
v_gene: TRBV11-1
abundance: few
len: 16
d_gene: -
CDR3nt: TGTGCCAGCAGCTTACATCAGGGTTTAAATCCCGGGGAGCTGTTTTTT
CDR3aa: CASSLHQGLNPGELFF

j_gene: TRBJ2-5
v_gene: TRBV7-6
abundance: many
len: 14
d_gene: -
CDR3nt: TGTGCCAGCAGCCCCGACAGAGTTCAAGAGACCCAGTACTTC
CDR3aa: CASSPDRVQETQYF

j_gene: TRBJ2-7
v_gene: TRBV18
abundance: -
len: 14
d_gene: -
CDR3nt: TGTGCCAGCTCACCGTCGGGGCTGGACTACGAGCAGTACTTC
CDR3aa: CASSPSGLDYEQYF

j_gene: TRBJ2-7
v_gene: TRBV29-1
abundance: -
len: 12
d_gene: -
CDR3nt: TGCAGCGTTGTGACAGGAAGGGGCGAGCAGTACTTC
CDR3aa: CSVVTGRGEQYF

j_gene: TRBJ2-1
v_gene: TRBV5-3
abundance: -
len: 16
d_gene: TRBD2
CDR3nt: TGTGCCAGCAGCCCACCGGGGACTAGCGGAACCAATGAGCAGCTCTTC
CDR3aa: CASSPPGTSGTNEQLF

j_gene: TRBJ2-2
v_gene: TRBV30
abundance: few
len: 15
d_gene: TRBD1
CDR3nt: TGTGCCTGCTTCCGGGCAGGGGGCTCGGACGGGGAGCTGTTTTTT
CDR3aa: CACFRAGGSDGELFF

j_gene: TRBJ2-2
v_gene: TRBV7-6
abundance: -
len: 15
d_gene: -
CDR3nt: TGTGCCAGCAGCTCATTAGAGACGAACACCGGGGAGCTGTTTTTT
CDR3aa: CASSSLETNTGELFF

j_gene: TRBJ2-2
v_gene: TRBV6-6
abundance: few
len: 13
d_gene: -
CDR3nt: TGTGCCAGCAGTTCATCCGGGTCCGGGGAGCTGTTTTTT
CDR3aa: CASSSSGSGELFF

j_gene: TRBJ2-3
v_gene: TRBV4-1
abundance: many
len: 14
d_gene: TRBD2
CDR3nt: TGCGCCAGCACTACGGGGGGGGAGGCAGATACGCAGTATTTT
CDR3aa: CASTTGGEADTQYF

j_gene: TRBJ2-3
v_gene: TRBV20-1
abundance: few
len: 14
d_gene: -
CDR3nt: TGCAGTGCTAGAGATTTAGGTGTAGAGGATACGCAGTATTTT
CDR3aa: CSARDLGVEDTQYF

j_gene: TRBJ2-5
v_gene: TRBV6-5
abundance: many
len: 14
d_gene: TRBD1
CDR3nt: TGTGCCAGCAGCCGCGGACAGGGGGCAGAGACCCAGTACTTC
CDR3aa: CASSRGQGAETQYF

j_gene: TRBJ2-3
v_gene: TRBV7-2
abundance: many
len: 15
d_gene: TRBD1
CDR3nt: TGTGCCAGCAGTTATCGGACAGGGATCACAGATACGCAGTATTTT
CDR3aa: CASSYRTGITDTQYF

j_gene: TRBJ2-7
v_gene: TRBV6-5
abundance: many
len: 16
d_gene: TRBD1
CDR3nt: TGTGCCAGCAGTTACACACCCACAGGGGCCACCTACGAGCAGTACTTC
CDR3aa: CASSYTPTGATYEQYF

j_gene: TRBJ1-6
v_gene: TRBV4-3
abundance: few
len: 16
d_gene: -
CDR3nt: TGCGCCAGCAGCCATGATTACAGCTCCTATAATTCACCCCTCCACTTT
CDR3aa: CASSHDYSSYNSPLHF

j_gene: TRBJ2-1
v_gene: TRBV29-1
abundance: many
len: 13
d_gene: -
CDR3nt: TGCAGCGCCCGCGGTCAGGGTTTATACGAGCAGTTCTTC
CDR3aa: CSARGQGLYEQFF

j_gene: TRBJ2-3
v_gene: TRBV27
abundance: -
len: 15
d_gene: -
CDR3nt: TGTGCCATCAGTTTAGGGGTGTCTAGGACAGATACGCAGTATTTT
CDR3aa: CAISLGVSRTDTQYF